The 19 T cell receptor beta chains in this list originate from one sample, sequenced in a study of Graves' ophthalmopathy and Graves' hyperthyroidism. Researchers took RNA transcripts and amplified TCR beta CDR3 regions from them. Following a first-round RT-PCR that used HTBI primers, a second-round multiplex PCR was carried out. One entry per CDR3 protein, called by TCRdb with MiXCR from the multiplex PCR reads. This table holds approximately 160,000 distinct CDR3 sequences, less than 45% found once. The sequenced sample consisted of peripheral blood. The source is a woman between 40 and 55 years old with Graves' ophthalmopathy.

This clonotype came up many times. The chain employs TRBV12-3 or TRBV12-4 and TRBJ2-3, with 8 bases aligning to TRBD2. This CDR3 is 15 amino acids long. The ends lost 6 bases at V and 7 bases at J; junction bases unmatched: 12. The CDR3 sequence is CASSESAGAGYTQYF. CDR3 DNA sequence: TGTGCCAGCAGCGAGTCAGCGGGGGCGGGATATACGCAGTATTTT.

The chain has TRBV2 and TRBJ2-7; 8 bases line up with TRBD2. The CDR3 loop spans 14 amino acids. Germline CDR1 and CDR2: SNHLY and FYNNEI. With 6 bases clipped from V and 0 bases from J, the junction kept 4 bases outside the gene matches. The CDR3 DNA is TGTGCCAGCAGGCAGCGGGAGAGCTCCTACGAGCAGTACTTC. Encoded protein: CASRQRESSYEQYF.

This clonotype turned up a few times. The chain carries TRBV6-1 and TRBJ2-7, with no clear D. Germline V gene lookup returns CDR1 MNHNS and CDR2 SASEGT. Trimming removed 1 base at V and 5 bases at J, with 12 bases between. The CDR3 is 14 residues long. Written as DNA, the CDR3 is TGTGCCAGCAGTGAAGTCCCAGACCAGGACGAGCAGTACTTC. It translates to CASSEVPDQDEQYF.

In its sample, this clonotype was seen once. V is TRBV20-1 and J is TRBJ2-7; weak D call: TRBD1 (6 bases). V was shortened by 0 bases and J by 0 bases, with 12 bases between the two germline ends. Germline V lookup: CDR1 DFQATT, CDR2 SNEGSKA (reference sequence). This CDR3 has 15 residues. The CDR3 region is CSARDTDSFSYEQYF. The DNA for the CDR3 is TGCAGTGCTAGAGATACGGACAGCTTCTCCTACGAGCAGTACTTC.

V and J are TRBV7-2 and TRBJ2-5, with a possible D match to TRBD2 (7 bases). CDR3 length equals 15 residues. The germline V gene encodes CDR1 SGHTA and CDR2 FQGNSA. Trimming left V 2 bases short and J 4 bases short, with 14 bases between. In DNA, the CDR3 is TGTGCCAGCAGCTTAACGGTTAGGGGGGGAGAGACCCAGTACTTC. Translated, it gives CASSLTVRGGETQYF.

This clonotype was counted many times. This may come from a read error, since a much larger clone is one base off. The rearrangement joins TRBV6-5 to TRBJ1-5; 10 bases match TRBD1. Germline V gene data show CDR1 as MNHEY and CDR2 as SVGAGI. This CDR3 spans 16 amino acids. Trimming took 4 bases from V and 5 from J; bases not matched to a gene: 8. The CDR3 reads CASSSGTGEGDQPQHF. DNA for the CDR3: TGTGCCAGCAGTTCCGGGACAGGGGAAGGCGATCAGCCCCAGCATTTT.

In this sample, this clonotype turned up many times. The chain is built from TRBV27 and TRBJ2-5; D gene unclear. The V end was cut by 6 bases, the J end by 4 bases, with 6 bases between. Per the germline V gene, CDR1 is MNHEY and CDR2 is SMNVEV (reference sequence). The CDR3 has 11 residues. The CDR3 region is CASRSIETQYF. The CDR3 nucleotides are TGTGCCAGCAGGTCCATAGAGACCCAGTACTTC.

CDR3 nucleotide sequence: TGCAGTGCTAGTCCGGGCCTCCAAGAGACCCAGTACTTC. Translating gives CSASPGLQETQYF. The genes are TRBV20-1 and TRBJ2-5; D gene unclear. V dropped 3 bases and J dropped 1 base, with 9 bases sitting between them. The CDR3 has 13 amino acids. Germline V lookup: CDR1 DFQATT, CDR2 SNEGSKA (reference sequence).

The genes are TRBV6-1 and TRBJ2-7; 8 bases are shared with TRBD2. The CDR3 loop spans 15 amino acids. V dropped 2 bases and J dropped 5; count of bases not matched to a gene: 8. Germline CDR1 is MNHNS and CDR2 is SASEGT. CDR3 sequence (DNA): TGTGCCAGCAGTGAACTGGGCGGGAGGCCCGACGAGCAGTACTTC. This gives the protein CASSELGGRPDEQYF.

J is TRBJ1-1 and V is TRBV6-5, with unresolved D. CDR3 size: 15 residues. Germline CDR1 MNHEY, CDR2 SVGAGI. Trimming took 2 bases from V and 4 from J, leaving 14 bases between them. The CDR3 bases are TGTGCCAGCAGTTACGGATACGGGCCCGGCACTGAAGCTTTCTTT. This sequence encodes CASSYGYGPGTEAFF.

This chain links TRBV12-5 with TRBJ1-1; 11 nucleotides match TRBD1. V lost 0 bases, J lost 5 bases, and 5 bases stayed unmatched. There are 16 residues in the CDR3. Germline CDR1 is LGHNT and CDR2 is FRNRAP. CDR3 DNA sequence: TGTGCTAGTGGTTTGGTTCTTGGGACAGGGGGAACTGAAGCTTTCTTT. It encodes CASGLVLGTGGTEAFF.

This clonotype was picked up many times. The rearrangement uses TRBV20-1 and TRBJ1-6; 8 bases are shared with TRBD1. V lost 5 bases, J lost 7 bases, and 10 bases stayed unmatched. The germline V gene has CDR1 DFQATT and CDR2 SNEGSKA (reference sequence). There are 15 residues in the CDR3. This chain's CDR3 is CSAASATGANSPLHF. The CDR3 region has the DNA TGCAGTGCTGCATCTGCGACAGGGGCAAATTCACCCCTCCACTTT.

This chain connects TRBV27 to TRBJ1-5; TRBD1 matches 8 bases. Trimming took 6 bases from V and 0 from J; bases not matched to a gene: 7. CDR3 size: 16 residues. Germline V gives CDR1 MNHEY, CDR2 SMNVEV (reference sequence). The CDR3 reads CASSSGTGDSNQPQHF. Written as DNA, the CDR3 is TGTGCCAGCAGCTCCGGGACAGGAGATAGCAATCAGCCCCAGCATTTT.

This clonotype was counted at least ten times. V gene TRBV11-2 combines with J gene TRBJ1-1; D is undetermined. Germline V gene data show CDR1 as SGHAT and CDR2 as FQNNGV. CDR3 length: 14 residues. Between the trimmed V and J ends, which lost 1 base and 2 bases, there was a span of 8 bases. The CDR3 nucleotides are TGTGCCAGCAGCTTAGCCGGGTTCAACACTGAAGCTTTCTTT. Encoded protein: CASSLAGFNTEAFF.

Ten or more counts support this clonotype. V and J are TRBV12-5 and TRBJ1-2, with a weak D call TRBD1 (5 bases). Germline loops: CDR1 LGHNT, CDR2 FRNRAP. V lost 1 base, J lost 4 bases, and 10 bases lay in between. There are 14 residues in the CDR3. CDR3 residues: CASGLAGMIYGYTF. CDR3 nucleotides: TGTGCTAGTGGTTTGGCAGGGATGATCTATGGCTACACCTTC.

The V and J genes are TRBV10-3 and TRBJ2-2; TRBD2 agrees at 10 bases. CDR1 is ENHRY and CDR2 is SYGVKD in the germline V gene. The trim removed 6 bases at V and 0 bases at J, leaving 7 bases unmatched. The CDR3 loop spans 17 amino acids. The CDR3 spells CAIRKPSGGPNTGELFF. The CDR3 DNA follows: TGTGCCATCAGGAAGCCTAGCGGGGGACCGAACACCGGGGAGCTGTTTTTT.

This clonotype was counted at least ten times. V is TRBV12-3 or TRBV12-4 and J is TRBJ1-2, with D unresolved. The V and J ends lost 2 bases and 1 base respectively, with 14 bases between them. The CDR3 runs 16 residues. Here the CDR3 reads CASSLWRDLNNYGYTF. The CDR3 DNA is TGTGCCAGCAGTTTATGGAGAGACTTGAATAACTATGGCTACACCTTC.

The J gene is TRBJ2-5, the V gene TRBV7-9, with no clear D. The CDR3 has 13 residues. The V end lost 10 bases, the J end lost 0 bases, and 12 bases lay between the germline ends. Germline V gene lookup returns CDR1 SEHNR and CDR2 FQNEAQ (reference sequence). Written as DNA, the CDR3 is TGTGCCACCAACCGACCGAACCAAGAGACCCAGTACTTC. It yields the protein CATNRPNQETQYF.

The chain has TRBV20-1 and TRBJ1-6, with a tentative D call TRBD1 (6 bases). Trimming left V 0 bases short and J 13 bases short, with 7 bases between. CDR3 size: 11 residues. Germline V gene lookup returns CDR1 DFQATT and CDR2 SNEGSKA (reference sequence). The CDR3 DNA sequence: TGCAGTGCTAGAGATCAGGGGCCCCTCCACTTT. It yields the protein CSARDQGPLHF.